This T cell receptor beta chain was observed in a study of fetal regulatory T cell absence and autoimmunity (dated 2017 in TCRdb). Regarding the research as a whole: Exocrine pancreas autoimmunity was observed in the IPEX patients in the absence of clinical diabetes.

Amplification and barcoding of TCRbeta CDR3 regions were carried out by two-step multiplex PCR on the immunoSEQ human TCRbeta survey platform. Sequencing of the libraries was done on Illumina instruments, and IgH was sequenced in parallel from the same samples. As for the authors' bioinformatics: To remove PCR and sequencing errors, raw reads were filtered against IMGT V, D, J definitions and grouped with a nearest-neighbor algorithm. Clones were defined by identical nucleotide sequence; differential abundance between tissues used per-clone Fisher exact tests with pFDR threshold p<0.01. Clones with frequencies too low for statistical inference were excluded by a minimum inclusion filter of 10 in either sample. Pairwise clonal comparisons used the immunoSEQ Analyzer, and gene family usage was assessed with IMGT tools. TCRdb stores this immuneACCESS table with in-frame sequences only. Part of the clones is absent; in the studies checked, under half of the shortfall reflects unresolved V genes, and no reason is known for the rest. Clone size and V and J calls were adopted from that table, with D and trimming inferred from the DNA. For this sample there are around 100,000 clones; 72% appear just once. In total, the top ten clones hold roughly 2% of the sample.

A note on this clone: Which antigen it targets is not known. There are no base qualities to consult, and no much larger clone falls within one base.

General findings and caveats noted by the study authors: The oligoclonal enrichment was interpreted as support for antigen-driven autoimmunity in the pancreas before birth in IPEX syndrome. TRB gene family usage was broadly similar between cord blood and pancreas, resembling published neonatal and adult repertoires. Significant oligoclonal enrichment of the TCR compartment was observed in pancreas versus cord blood, with some top clones enriched more than 80-fold.

Repertoire sequencing was done on genomic DNA taken from frozen pancreas tissue. The DNeasy Blood and Tissue Kit was used to extract roughly 2-3.1 ug of genomic DNA from either umbilical cord blood or frozen pancreas. Taken from cysteine to phenylalanine, the CDR3 has 15 residues. The kept DNA is CDR3 alone, 45 bases in frame from the first base. V is trimmed back by 7 bases and J by 6 bases, and the junction contains 14 bases that no gene match accounts for. Based on the germline V gene (reference sequence), the CDR1 and CDR2 sequences are MNHEY and SMNVEV. The source of this sequence is a male donor with IPEX syndrome. Source material: pancreas tissue. The chain uses TRBV27 and TRBJ2-7; TRBD2 agrees with 8 junctional bases. CDR3 loop: CASTQSGSGFGEQYF. The bases read TGTGCCAGCACCCAGAGCGGGAGCGGTTTCGGCGAGCAGTACTTC.